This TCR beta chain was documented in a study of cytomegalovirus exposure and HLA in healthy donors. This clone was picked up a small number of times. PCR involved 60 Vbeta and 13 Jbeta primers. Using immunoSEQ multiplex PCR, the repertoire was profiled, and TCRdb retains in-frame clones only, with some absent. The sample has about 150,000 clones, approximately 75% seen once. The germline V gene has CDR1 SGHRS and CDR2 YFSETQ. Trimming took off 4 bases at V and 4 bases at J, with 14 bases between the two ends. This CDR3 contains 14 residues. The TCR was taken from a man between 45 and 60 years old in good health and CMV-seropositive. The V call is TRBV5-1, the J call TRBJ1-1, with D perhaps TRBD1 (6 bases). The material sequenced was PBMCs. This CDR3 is CASSLAGGLTEAFF. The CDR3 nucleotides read TGCGCCAGCAGCCTGGCGGGGGGCCTCACTGAAGCTTTCTTT.